The 26 T cell receptor beta chains below were found in one sample sequenced in a study of CD8+CD57+ T cells in acquired aplastic anemia. Selection for sequencing was limited to patients who had shown CD8+CD57+ cell expansion by flow cytometry. CDR3 and TCR beta VDJ profiling relied on genomic DNA as the template. MiXCR, run by TCRdb on the reads, gives a single entry per CDR3 protein. This repertoire shows about 180,000 distinct CDR3 sequences, around 63% found once; its top ten account for roughly 43%. The sample consisted of sorted CD4+, CD8+, or CD8+CD57+ T cells (not recorded which) from PBMCs. These receptors all stem from a human donor with aplastic anemia.

There are many counts of this clonotype. V usage is TRBV4-1 and J usage is TRBJ2-7; D perhaps matches TRBD1 (7 bases). There are 13 residues in the CDR3. CDR1 is MGHRA, CDR2 YSYEKL, per germline. Trimming shortened V by 1 base and J by 5 bases, and 9 bases separated the two germline ends. In DNA form, the CDR3 reads TGCGCCAGCAGCCAAGCCAGGGGGGACGAGCAGTACTTC. This encodes CASSQARGDEQYF.

In its sample, this clonotype was seen many times. V and J are TRBV19 and TRBJ1-1, with D possibly being TRBD1 (6 bases). V gave up 0 bases and J gave up 4 bases, with 15 bases separating them. Per the germline V gene, CDR1 is LNHDA and CDR2 is SQIVND (reference sequence). The CDR3 is 16 residues long. This chain's CDR3 is CASSIDGGGRGTEAFF. CDR3 in DNA: TGTGCCAGTAGTATAGACGGTGGGGGGCGCGGCACTGAAGCTTTCTTT.

The rearrangement uses TRBV10-3 and TRBJ1-6, with a tentative D call TRBD1 (5 bases). This CDR3 has 13 amino acids. CDR1 and CDR2 from the germline V gene are ENHRY and SYGVKD. V was clipped by 7 bases and J by 7 bases, with 11 bases between them. The CDR3 DNA follows: TGTGCCATCACGGGAGGGGTCAATTCACCCCTCCACTTT. Translating gives CAITGGVNSPLHF.

The CDR3 loop is CASSQPGTGEGKLFF. CDR3 DNA: TGCGCCAGCAGCCAGCCTGGCACGGGGGAGGGAAAACTGTTTTTT. The V gene is TRBV4-1, the J gene TRBJ1-4; D perhaps matches TRBD1 (5 bases). This CDR3 has 15 residues. Germline V gene sequence: CDR1 MGHRA, CDR2 YSYEKL. Trimming shortened V by 3 bases and J by 10 bases, and 18 bases separated the two germline ends.

V is TRBV5-6 and J is TRBJ2-7; D is undetermined. V lost 0 bases to trimming and J lost 1 base, with 8 bases between them. The CDR3 has 14 amino acids. The germline V gene encodes CDR1 SGHDT and CDR2 YYEEEE. The CDR3 here is CASSLGSGSYEQYF. In DNA form, the CDR3 reads TGTGCCAGCAGCTTGGGGTCGGGTTCCTACGAGCAGTACTTC.

In this sample, this clonotype turned up a few times. The J gene is TRBJ2-7, the V gene TRBV10-3; the D gene is possibly TRBD2 (6 bases). Trimming pared 5 bases from V and 7 bases from J, leaving 15 bases between. CDR3 length: 13 amino acids. Looked up from germline, CDR1 is ENHRY and CDR2 is SYGVKD. CDR3 loop: CAISRLGRREQYF. In DNA form, the CDR3 reads TGTGCCATCAGTCGACTAGGGAGAAGGGAGCAGTACTTC.

This clonotype was found many times. The chain employs TRBV10-3 and TRBJ2-3, with no clear D. V was pared by 7 bases and J by 3 bases, with 17 bases between. The CDR3 extends over 15 amino acids. Germline assignment: CDR1 ENHRY and CDR2 SYGVKD. CDR3 coding DNA: TGTGCCATCAATCATTACCTGGCCCCGACAGATACGCAGTATTTT. It codes for CAINHYLAPTDTQYF.

This clonotype was counted many times. The chain uses TRBV20-1 and TRBJ2-7, with D tentatively TRBD2 (5 bases). V dropped 7 bases and J dropped 3 bases, with 19 bases sitting between them. The germline V gene has CDR1 DFQATT and CDR2 SNEGSKA (reference sequence). The CDR3 has 14 residues. The CDR3 coding sequence is TGCAGTGTTACGCGGGCTAGCCCTTTCTACGAGCAGTACTTC. Amino acid sequence: CSVTRASPFYEQYF.

CDR3 region: CSATVGQGAAAPTEAFF. CDR3 nucleotides: TGCAGCGCCACCGTGGGACAGGGGGCGGCGGCTCCCACTGAAGCTTTCTTT. The chain is built from TRBV29-1 and TRBJ1-1; 12 bases agree with TRBD1. Germline loops: CDR1 SQVTM, CDR2 ANQGSEA. Trimming at V came to 7 bases and at J to 4 bases, leaving 16 bases not matched to a gene. This CDR3 region has 17 residues.

This clonotype has ten or more counts. The chain uses TRBV7-2 and TRBJ1-1; D not resolved. The CDR3 is 14 amino acids. The germline gives CDR1 SGHTA, CDR2 FQGNSA. V dropped 0 bases and J dropped 1 base, with 6 bases sitting between them. CDR3 sequence (DNA): TGTGCCAGCAGCTTAGCGTCGTGGAACACTGAAGCTTTCTTT. Amino acid sequence: CASSLASWNTEAFF.

There are many counts of this clonotype. The J gene is TRBJ2-7, the V gene TRBV5-1; TRBD1 might be the D (6 bases). CDR3 length equals 12 residues. CDR1 SGHRS and CDR2 YFSETQ come from the germline V gene. Deletions cut 4 bases from V and 6 bases from J, with 11 bases between. Written as DNA, the CDR3 is TGCGCCAGCAGCCAAACAGGGATCGAGCAGTACTTC. Protein sequence: CASSQTGIEQYF.

This clonotype was seen more than once but under ten times. The rearrangement joins TRBV7-8 to TRBJ1-1; 9 bases line up with TRBD1. J was trimmed by 4 bases and V by 1 base; bases with no gene match: 4. CDR1 SGHVS and CDR2 FQNEAQ come from the germline V gene. This CDR3 spans 15 amino acids. The CDR3 DNA follows: TGTGCCAGCAGCTTAGTGGGACAGGGCTTCACTGAAGCTTTCTTT. As protein: CASSLVGQGFTEAFF.

This chain connects TRBV12-3 or TRBV12-4 to TRBJ2-1, with 9 bases matching TRBD2. CDR3 length: 16 amino acids. Trimming took 5 bases from V and 6 from J; bases not matched to a gene: 11. CDR3 in DNA: TGTGCCAGCAGTCCAAGCCACGGGACTAGCCTCAATGAGCAGTTCTTC. Protein sequence: CASSPSHGTSLNEQFF.

V and J are TRBV4-1 and TRBJ1-5; D ambiguous. The CDR3 is made up of 15 amino acids. Trimming took 0 bases from V and 4 from J, leaving 10 bases between them. From germline, CDR1 is MGHRA and CDR2 YSYEKL. CDR3 amino acids: CASSQDRGVNQPQHF. The CDR3 DNA reads TGCGCCAGCAGCCAAGATCGCGGGGTTAATCAGCCCCAGCATTTT.

The CDR3 bases are TGTGCCAGCAGCACTATGGGACAGGGGCGCACAGATACGCAGTATTTT. Translated: CASSTMGQGRTDTQYF. The chain couples TRBV7-9 to TRBJ2-3; 10 nucleotides align to TRBD1. The CDR3 totals 16 residues. The ends lost 5 bases at V and 1 base at J; junction bases unmatched: 6. Germline V gene sequence: CDR1 SEHNR, CDR2 FQNEAQ (reference sequence).

The CDR3 sequence: CASSDWPVKSYEQYF. The CDR3, as DNA: TGTGCCAGCAGTGATTGGCCAGTGAAGTCCTACGAGCAGTACTTC. The gene calls are TRBV2 and TRBJ2-7; D gene unclear. V gave up 3 bases and J gave up 1 base, with 13 bases separating them. CDR1 and CDR2 from the germline V gene are SNHLY and FYNNEI. The CDR3 length is 15 residues.

The chain has TRBV25-1 and TRBJ1-5, with D perhaps matching TRBD1 (5 bases). Per germline, CDR1 MGHDK and CDR2 SYGVNS. With 4 bases removed from V and 6 bases from J, the gap between germline ends came to 10 bases. The CDR3 is made up of 13 amino acids. The CDR3 here is CASSGGGGQPQHF. The CDR3 DNA follows: TGTGCCAGCAGTGGGGGCGGGGGTCAGCCCCAGCATTTT.

This clonotype was detected ten times or more. The V and J genes are TRBV7-9 and TRBJ2-3; 7 positions agree with TRBD1. The V segment lost 3 bases and the J segment 6 bases; nucleotides outside the gene matches: 12. The CDR3 runs 16 residues. CDR1 SEHNR and CDR2 FQNEAQ come from the germline V gene (reference sequence). For the CDR3, the DNA is TGTGCCAGCAGCTTTGATGGGACAGACTATACGGATACGCAGTATTTT. Protein sequence: CASSFDGTDYTDTQYF.

On this clonotype: This may be a read error, as it is one base from a much larger clone. The rearrangement links TRBV6-2 or TRBV6-3 to TRBJ2-7; D might be TRBD1 (7 bases). The CDR3 runs 14 residues. Germline CDR1 and CDR2: MNHEY and SVGEGT. CDR3 protein: CVSSSDREVGEQYF. The CDR3 DNA sequence: TGTGTCAGCAGCTCTGACAGGGAGGTAGGCGAGCAGTACTTC.

This clonotype has ten or more counts. CDR3 region: CASSARLAGGTDTQYF. CDR3 DNA: TGTGCCAGCAGCGCCCGACTAGCGGGGGGGACAGATACGCAGTATTTT. V usage is TRBV11-3 and J usage is TRBJ2-3, with 14 bases fitting TRBD2. The V gene end was trimmed by 5 bases and the J gene end by 3 bases; junction bases not matched to a gene: 4. The V gene's germline CDR1 is SGHNT and CDR2 YENEEA. CDR3 size: 16 residues.

This clonotype was observed a single time. The chain has TRBV9 and TRBJ2-7; D unresolved. V shed 3 bases and J shed 0 bases, with 10 bases lying between them. Germline V gene sequence: CDR1 SGDLS, CDR2 YYNGEE. The CDR3 sequence is 14 residues long. CDR3 region: CASSGREDSYEQYF. For the CDR3, the DNA is TGTGCCAGCAGCGGCCGTGAAGACTCCTACGAGCAGTACTTC.

CDR3 sequence reads: CSAPKENTEAFF. As DNA, the CDR3 is TGCAGTGCCCCCAAAGAGAACACTGAAGCTTTCTTT. This chain connects TRBV20-1 to TRBJ1-1; D gene unclear. Trimming left V 6 bases short and J 1 base short, with 9 bases between. The CDR3 is 12 amino acids. Germline V lookup: CDR1 DFQATT, CDR2 SNEGSKA (reference sequence).

The CDR3 spells CSALGQGGDAGELFF. The CDR3, as DNA: TGCAGCGCCCTCGGACAGGGGGGGGACGCCGGGGAGCTGTTTTTT. The J gene is TRBJ2-2, the V gene TRBV29-1; TRBD1 aligns across 10 bases. Germline V gene data show CDR1 as SQVTM and CDR2 as ANQGSEA. This CDR3 has 15 amino acids. J gave up 6 bases and V 7 bases, and 11 bases lay outside the gene matches.

This chain links TRBV7-2 with TRBJ1-1; D unresolved. The CDR3 has 12 amino acids. CDR1 SGHTA and CDR2 FQGNSA come from the germline V gene. Trimming pared 3 bases from V and 5 bases from J, leaving 7 bases between. The CDR3 protein is CASSFRRTEAFF. DNA for the CDR3: TGTGCCAGCAGCTTTCGGAGGACTGAAGCTTTCTTT.

Ten or more counts support this clonotype. CDR3 amino acids: CASSPSRDAVFGYF. In DNA form, the CDR3 reads TGTGCCAGCAGTCCGTCCCGGGACGCCGTCTTCGGGTACTTC. The rearrangement uses TRBV27 and TRBJ2-7; the D gene could be TRBD1 or TRBD2 (5 bases each). Deletions cut 5 bases from V and 12 bases from J, with 23 bases between. The CDR3 has 14 residues. Germline V gene data show CDR1 as MNHEY and CDR2 as SMNVEV (reference sequence).

This chain links TRBV11-2 with TRBJ2-3, with TRBD2 as a possible D gene (6 bases). Germline assignment: CDR1 SGHAT and CDR2 FQNNGV. Trimming removed 4 bases at V and 5 bases at J, with 16 bases between. CDR3 length: 15 residues. The CDR3 is CASSSMGGSGDTQYF. As DNA, the CDR3 is TGTGCCAGCAGCTCCATGGGAGGCTCTGGAGATACGCAGTATTTT.